The following is a T cell receptor (beta chain) sequence with its context. Its binding antigen is unknown. Base quality data are lacking; no much larger clone is found one base away. The time point label, read with the paper, signifies: newly diagnosed GD, antithyroid drugs for less than 3 months. For both TCR sequencing and RNA sequencing, RNA was extracted from PBMCs in TRIzol. Graves' disease was diagnosed according to American Thyroid Association guidelines. The patients came from an endocrinology department in Xi'an, China. Each patient gave approximately 10 milliliters of peripheral blood, collected in an EDTA anticoagulant tube. Ficoll Paque Plus density gradient separation was used to isolate PBMCs, and no additional T cell sorting was done. An Agilent 2100 Bioanalyzer and agarose gel were used to check RNA quality, and a NanoDrop 2000 was used to measure RNA concentration. Receptors were amplified or captured by multiplex PCR. Instrument used: Illumina HiSeq 4000. CDR3 regions were amplified by Arm-PCR with iRepertoire HTBI primers to construct TCR beta libraries. Before sequencing, the PCR products underwent gel purification. Turning to the authors' computational methods: A total of roughly 58 TRBV and 14 TRBJ segments were identified across samples and were used for gene usage analysis of CDR3 amino acid clonotypes. COPE and FqMerger were used to merge filtered high-quality paired reads into contigs. BLAST was used to align contigs to IMGT TRBV, TRBD and TRBJ reference genes, with CDR3 defined following IMGT. Any clonotype with a frequency above 0.1% was classified as a highly expanded clone. Shannon entropy served as the measure of repertoire diversity, while the Gini coefficient captured V-J evenness. A clonotype found in more than one individual was treated as public. The raw public data were reprocessed by TCRdb itself: fastp quality trimming at Q25, MiXCR clonotype calling, in-frame beta chains only. Every entry covers one CDR3 protein and lists the most common genes and DNA from its rows. The V and J calls and clone size are TCRdb's, not the authors'. For this sample there are 300,000 to 400,000 distinct CDR3 sequences; approximately 15% appear just once. The ten top clones hold roughly 27% of the sample.

These data come from a study of regulatory T cells in long-lasting Graves disease (TCRdb year 2021). Regarding the study in general: Antithyroid drugs had been taken for less than 3 months by newly diagnosed Graves' disease patients. This study used TCR sequencing and RNA sequencing of peripheral blood to compare persistent Graves' disease patients against newly diagnosed Graves' disease patients. The study took place in China and was registered as a clinical trial. A total of approximately 35 samples were covered by TCR sequencing, comprising approximately 13 persistent and roughly 20 newly diagnosed Graves' disease patients. What the work shows at the level of the full study, not this receptor alone: Persistent disease showed preferential use of TRBV28, TRBJ1-2 and TRBJ2-5, whereas newly diagnosed disease favored TRBV20-1 and TRBJ2-1. Sequencing and analysis were limited to the TCR beta chain. Lower TCR Shannon entropy and fewer highly expanded clones were observed in persistent Graves' disease patients than in newly diagnosed patients, which suggested clonal expansion. The authors acknowledged the small sample size as a limitation that may reduce accuracy. Persistent patients shared more public clonotypes among themselves (fewer than 3,000) than newly diagnosed patients did (over 950). The study examined only peripheral blood because the primary lesion, thyroid tissue, could not be accessed.

Per the germline V gene, KGHSH is the CDR1 and LQKENI is the CDR2. Trimming removed 3 bases from V and 4 bases from J, leaving 10 bases between the germline ends. The CDR3, cysteine through phenylalanine, is 14 amino acids long. Of the read, only the CDR3 DNA is kept; its 42 bases are in frame from base 1. These data also featured in a second study, about T cells in Graves' hyperthyroidism and ophthalmopathy. According to the second study: A patient counted as having stable Graves' hyperthyroidism if no progression to ophthalmopathy occurred over 18 months of follow-up. Hyperthyroidism patients were newly diagnosed, had a disease duration of under 2 months, and were aged 18 to 65 years. Patients with uncontrolled infections, other autoimmune diseases, pregnancy or lactation were excluded. Diagnoses were established on the basis of clinical symptoms, serum thyroxine and TRAb, thyroid ultrasound, and orbital computed tomography. For the first round of RT-PCR on the TCR CDR3, the HTBI primer set was used together with the Qiagen OneStep RT-PCR kit. Most expanded thyroid clonotypes (frequency above 0.001) were also detected in blood, a finding suggesting that blood repertoires may reflect thyroid immune responses. In cross-validation, a model built on a 13 V-J signature told ophthalmopathy apart from stable hyperthyroidism with 85% to 90% sensitivity and around 81% specificity, and in testing the same model reached 80%/75%. In validation, the model predicted progression to ophthalmopathy a median of roughly six months before onset, with 70% to 71% sensitivity and roughly 77% specificity. To identify distinguishing TCR V-J signatures, a discovery cohort of 95 to 100 patients was used, comprising 43 with Graves' ophthalmopathy and around 57 with stable Graves' hyperthyroidism. Prospective prediction of ophthalmopathy was tested in an independent validation cohort consisting of roughly 19 hyperthyroidism patients and some 16 patients who later progressed to ophthalmopathy. The 85 to 100 discovery patients were randomly split 7:3 into training and test sets. Thyroid tissue and blood T-cell repertoires from six Graves' hyperthyroidism patients were also compared in the study. After blood sampling, hyperthyroidism patients were treated with methimazole at a starting dose of 30 mg daily, and ophthalmopathy patients were treated with high-dose intravenous methylprednisolone. Libraries were constructed in a second round of multiplex PCR, after which size selection and purification were carried out. Libraries were sequenced paired-end with 100 bp reads on an Illumina HiSeq2000. SOAPnuke was used to process the raw data, throwing out any read that contained adapters or uncalled bases, had a mean Phred below 15, or lacked an exact constant-primer or identifier match. High-quality paired reads were merged using COPE v1.2.5, and each unique nucleotide sequence was defined as a clonotype. MiTCR v1.1 was used to align clonotypes to the IMGT TRBV, TRBD and TRBJ reference segments. Analysis was restricted to V-J combinations with a frequency above 0.0001, which covered 99.2% of repertoires. The TCS score was defined as F50 (clonal expansion) divided by E x V (chaos), with BLOSUM62-based TCRdist calculated between CDR3 peptides within each V-J. Welch's t-statistics and random forest reduced 500 to 650 V-J features to 13, which were used in a naive Bayes classifier (R e1071). Sample size was not statistically predetermined, and investigators were not blinded to group allocation. TCR Vbeta CDR3 sequencing of roughly 140 peripheral blood samples (under 45 ophthalmopathy, approximately 80 hyperthyroidism and 17 progressor patients) is reported in the paper.

The sequence derives from a man aged 35 to 55 with Graves disease. Donor details come from another sample of the same person, matched by shared clones. The chain employs TRBV18 and TRBJ2-1; the best D guess is TRBD2, with 6 bases matching. Sequenced material: peripheral blood mononuclear cells (PBMCs), taken at new diagnosis, from a patient treated with antithyroid drugs. The nucleotide sequence is given as TGTGCCAGCTCACCGACTAGGGTATACAATGAGCAGTTCTTC. It codes for CASSPTRVYNEQFF.